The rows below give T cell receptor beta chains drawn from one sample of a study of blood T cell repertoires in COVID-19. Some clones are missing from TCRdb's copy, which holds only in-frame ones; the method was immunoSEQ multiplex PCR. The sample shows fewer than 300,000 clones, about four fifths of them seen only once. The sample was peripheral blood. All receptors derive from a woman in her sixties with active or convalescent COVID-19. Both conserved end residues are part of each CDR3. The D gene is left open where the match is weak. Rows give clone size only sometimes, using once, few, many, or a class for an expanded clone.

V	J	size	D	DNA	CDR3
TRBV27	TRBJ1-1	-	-	TGTGCCAGCAGTTTCGGACTCACTGAAGCTTTCTTT	CASSFGLTEAFF
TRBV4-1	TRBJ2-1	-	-	TGCGCCAGCAGCCAAGATCCCGGCAGGAGACTTCATGAGGGGGAGTTCTTC	CASSQDPGRRLHEGEFF
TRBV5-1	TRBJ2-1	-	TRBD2	TGCGCCAGCAGCTCGGGAGGGGGTGAAATCTGGAATGAGCAGTTCTTC	CASSSGGGEIWNEQFF
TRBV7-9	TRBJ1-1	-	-	TGTGCCAGCAGCTTTTCCGGGGAAGCTTTCTTT	CASSFSGEAFF
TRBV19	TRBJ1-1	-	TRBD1	TGTGCCAGTAATACAGGGGCGCCCACTGAAGCTTTCTTT	CASNTGAPTEAFF
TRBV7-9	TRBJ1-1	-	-	TGTGCCAGCAGCCGTGGATTTGGGGGAACCGGGACACACACTGAAGCTTTCTTT	CASSRGFGGTGTHTEAFF
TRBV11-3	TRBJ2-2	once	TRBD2	TGTGCCAGCAGCCCGTATAGCGGGGGGGCCGGGGAGCTGTTTTTT	CASSPYSGGAGELFF
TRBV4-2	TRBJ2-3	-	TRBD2	TGTGCCAGCAGCCGGCATCCGGGGGGGAGCACAGATACGCAGTATTTT	CASSRHPGGSTDTQYF
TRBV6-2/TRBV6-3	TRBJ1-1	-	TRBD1	TGTGCCAGCAGTAATTACGGGACAGCGAACACTGAAGCTTTCTTT	CASSNYGTANTEAFF
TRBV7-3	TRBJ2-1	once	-	TGTGCCAGCAGCCGTCTACCTGGGGGGGCCATTGATGAGCAGTTCTTC	CASSRLPGGAIDEQFF
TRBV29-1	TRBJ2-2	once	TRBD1	TGCAGCGTCCGGACAGGTTGGACCGGGGAGCTGTTTTTT	CSVRTGWTGELFF
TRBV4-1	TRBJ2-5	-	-	TGCGCCAGCAGCCAAGTCCTTCAGGGTGAAGAGACCCAGTACTTC	CASSQVLQGEETQYF
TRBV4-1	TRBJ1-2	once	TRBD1	TGCGCCAGCAGCCAAGAGGACAGGCGAAACTATGGCTACACCTTC	CASSQEDRRNYGYTF
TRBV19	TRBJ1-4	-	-	TGTGCCAGTAGTCGAGGAAACGGAGGTAATGAAAAACTGTTTTTT	CASSRGNGGNEKLFF
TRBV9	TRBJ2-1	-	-	TGTGCCAGCAGCGTAGCTGGGCTGAATGAGCAGTTCTTC	CASSVAGLNEQFF
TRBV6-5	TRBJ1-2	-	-	TGTGCCAGCAGCCGAGACAGCGACTATGGCTACACCTTC	CASSRDSDYGYTF
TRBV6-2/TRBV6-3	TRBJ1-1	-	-	TGTGCCAGCAGCCCCGGTGGACCTCCTGCGGGAGCTTTCTTT	CASSPGGPPAGAFF
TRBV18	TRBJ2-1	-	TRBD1	TGTGCCAGCTCACCAGACAGGGCCCTACAGTTCTTC	CASSPDRALQFF
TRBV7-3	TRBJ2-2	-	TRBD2	TGTGCCAGCAGCTTAATCGGTGGGGGGGACACCGGGGAGCTGTTTTTT	CASSLIGGGDTGELFF
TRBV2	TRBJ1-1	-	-	TGTGCCAGCATAGCAGGGATGAACACTGAAGCTTTCTTT	CASIAGMNTEAFF
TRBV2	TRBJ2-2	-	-	TGTGCCAGCAGTGAAACAGGGTCCAGGGACGGGGAGCTGTTTTTT	CASSETGSRDGELFF
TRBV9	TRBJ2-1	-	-	TGTGCCAGCAGCTTAGACCCAACCGTCGGGGAGCAGTTCTTC	CASSLDPTVGEQFF
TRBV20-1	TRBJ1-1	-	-	TGCAGTGCTTCCCGGACTGAAGCTTTCTTT	CSASRTEAFF
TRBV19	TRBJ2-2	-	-	TGTGCCAGTAGACGTTATGGGAGGCGGGATACCGGGGAGCTGTTTTTT	CASRRYGRRDTGELFF
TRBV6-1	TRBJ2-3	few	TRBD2	TGTGCCACCAAAAGACTAGCGGGAGGGACAGATACGCAGTATTTT	CATKRLAGGTDTQYF
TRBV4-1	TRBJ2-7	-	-	TGCGCCAGCAGCCAAGGGGCTTCCTACGAGCAGTACTTC	CASSQGASYEQYF
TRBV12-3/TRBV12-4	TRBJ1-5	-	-	TGTGCCAGCAGTTTAGACAGGTCTGGAGCCCAGCATTTT	CASSLDRSGAQHF
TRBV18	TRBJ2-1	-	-	TGTGCCAGCTCACCACCAATCGGGGGATCGGGTGAGCAGTTCTTC	CASSPPIGGSGEQFF
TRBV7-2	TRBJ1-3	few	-	TGTGCCAGCAGCTTAACTCTAAGCGGAAACACCATATATTTT	CASSLTLSGNTIYF
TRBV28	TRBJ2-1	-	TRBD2	TGTGCCAGCAACCAACTAGCGGGGGGGTACAATGAGCAGTTCTTC	CASNQLAGGYNEQFF
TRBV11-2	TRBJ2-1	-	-	TGTGCCAGCAGCTTAGATGTGCAGGGGTACAATGAGCAGTTCTTC	CASSLDVQGYNEQFF
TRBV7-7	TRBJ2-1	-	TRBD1	TGTGCTAGCAGCAAGACAGGGTTTGGGAACGAGCAGTTCTTC	CASSKTGFGNEQFF
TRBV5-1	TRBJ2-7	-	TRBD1	TGCGCCAGCAGCTTCCAGGGGACAGGGGGCATCGAGCAGTACTTC	CASSFQGTGGIEQYF
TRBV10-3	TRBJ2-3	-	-	TGTGCCATCAGTGAGAGTGGCAGGCTTTCTAGCACAGATACGCAGTATTTT	CAISESGRLSSTDTQYF
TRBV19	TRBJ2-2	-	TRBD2	TGTGCCAGTAGTCTGGGACTAGCGGGGATCCCCGGGGAGCTGTTTTTT	CASSLGLAGIPGELFF
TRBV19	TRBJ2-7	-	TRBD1	TGTGCCAGTAGTATAGATGACAGGGGATCCTACGAGCAGTACTTC	CASSIDDRGSYEQYF
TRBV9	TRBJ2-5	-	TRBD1	TGTGCCAGCAGCCCCGGGACAGCGATGTACCAAGAGACCCAGTACTTC	CASSPGTAMYQETQYF
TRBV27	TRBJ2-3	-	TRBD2	TGTGCCAGCAGTGACGGACTAGCGGGGGCCACAGATACGCAGTATTTT	CASSDGLAGATDTQYF
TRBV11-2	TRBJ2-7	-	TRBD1	TGTGCCAGCAGCTCACAGGGGGCCTACGAGCAGTACTTC	CASSSQGAYEQYF
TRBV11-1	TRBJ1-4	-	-	TGTGCCAGCAGCCCCTACACAGGGTTAGCCTCGGAAAAACTGTTTTTT	CASSPYTGLASEKLFF
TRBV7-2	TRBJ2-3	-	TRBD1	TGTGCCAGCAGACTGAGGGGGCATGACACAGATACGCAGTATTTT	CASRLRGHDTDTQYF
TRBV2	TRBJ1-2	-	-	TGTGCCAGCAGCAAACAAAGAGGGACTAACTATGGCTACACCTTC	CASSKQRGTNYGYTF
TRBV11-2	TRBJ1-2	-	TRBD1	TGTGCCAGCAGCTTAGTAGGACAGGGCCACTATGGCTACACCTTC	CASSLVGQGHYGYTF
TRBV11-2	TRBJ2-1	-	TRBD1	TGTGCCAGCAGCTTCCCTGGGGACAGTGTTTACAATGAGCAGTTCTTC	CASSFPGDSVYNEQFF
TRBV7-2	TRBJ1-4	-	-	TGTGCCAGCAGCATGGACAGCGGTAATGAAAAACTGTTTTTT	CASSMDSGNEKLFF
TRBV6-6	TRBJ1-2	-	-	TGTGCCAGCAGTTACTCCTCAGATTATAACTATGGCTACACCTTC	CASSYSSDYNYGYTF
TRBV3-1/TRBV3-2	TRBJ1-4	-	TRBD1	TGTGCCAGCAGCGCAGACAGGGTTTTAGGGGAAAAACTGTTTTTT	CASSADRVLGEKLFF